The 20 T cell receptor beta chains reported below all come from one sample, sequenced in a study of cytomegalovirus exposure and HLA in healthy donors. Clones were read by immunoSEQ multiplex PCR, and TCRdb kept only the in-frame ones, dropping some. The data contain about 71,000 clones, 85% to 95% of them singletons. The material sequenced was PBMCs. These receptors came from a woman aged 18 to 35 in good health and CMV-seronegative.

The V and J genes are TRBV15 and TRBJ1-2, with a weak D call TRBD1 (6 bases). This CDR3 is built from 13 residues. In germline, CDR1 is LNHNV, CDR2 YYDKDF (reference sequence). V gave up 5 bases and J gave up 4 bases, with 11 bases separating them. CDR3 DNA sequence: TGTGCCACCAGCGGGGGGGCCCTCTATGGCTACACCTTC. Translation: CATSGGALYGYTF.

The chain couples TRBV4-2 to TRBJ2-7; 7 nucleotides align to TRBD2. Germline values: CDR1 LGHNA, CDR2 YNFKEQ. Trimming at V came to 0 bases and at J to 1 base, leaving 3 bases not matched to a gene. This CDR3 spans 15 amino acids. The CDR3 DNA reads TGTGCCAGCAGCCAAGAACTAGCGCTGTCCTACGAGCAGTACTTC. Its protein is CASSQELALSYEQYF.

This clone was recorded only once. The gene calls are TRBV7-8 and TRBJ2-3, with 11 bases lining up with TRBD1. CDR1 SGHVS and CDR2 FQNEAQ come from the germline V gene. J lost 4 bases, V lost 5 bases, and 14 bases had no gene match. The CDR3 totals 18 residues. CDR3 DNA sequence: TGTGCCAGCAGCCTTCATCAATTTCCGGGACAGGGGGCAGATACGCAGTATTTT. As protein: CASSLHQFPGQGADTQYF.

This chain connects TRBV5-1 to TRBJ1-2; possibly TRBD1 for D (6 bases). V was clipped by 4 bases and J by 0 bases, with 7 bases between them. Germline-derived CDR1 and CDR2 are SGHRS and YFSETQ. This CDR3 region has 13 residues. CDR3 nucleotide sequence: TGCGCCAGCAGCCCAGGGGCTAACTATGGCTACACCTTC. Residues: CASSPGANYGYTF.

This chain links TRBV19 with TRBJ1-1, with a possible D match to TRBD1 (6 bases). Germline assignment: CDR1 LNHDA and CDR2 SQIVND (reference sequence). This CDR3 contains 15 residues. Deletions cut 5 bases from V and 0 bases from J, with 13 bases between. The CDR3 region is CASSSGGQMNTEAFF. CDR3 in DNA: TGTGCCAGTAGTTCAGGCGGACAGATGAACACTGAAGCTTTCTTT.

This rearrangement joins TRBV7-3 to TRBJ2-3; D uncertain. Germline V gene sequence: CDR1 SGHTA, CDR2 FQGTGA. Trimming took off 5 bases at V and 3 bases at J, with 9 bases between the two ends. The CDR3 sequence is 13 residues long. CDR3 nucleotides: TGTGCCAGCAGCAGCCCCATGACAGATACGCAGTATTTT. Protein sequence: CASSSPMTDTQYF.

V usage is TRBV4-1 and J usage is TRBJ2-7; no definite D call. The CDR3 extends over 14 amino acids. Trimming removed 0 bases at V and 0 bases at J, with 6 bases between. Germline V gene sequence: CDR1 MGHRA, CDR2 YSYEKL. The CDR3 coding sequence is TGCGCCAGCAGCCAAGATACGGGCTCCTACGAGCAGTACTTC. This translates into CASSQDTGSYEQYF.

This chain links TRBV28 with TRBJ1-5; 8 bases are a match to TRBD1. V shed 7 bases, J shed 0 bases, and the junction held 11 bases outside the gene matches. CDR3 length equals 17 residues. Germline V gene lookup returns CDR1 MDHEN and CDR2 SYDVKM. The CDR3 loop is CASTPGGQVYSNQPQHF. The DNA of the CDR3 is TGTGCCAGCACCCCGGGGGGACAGGTTTATAGCAATCAGCCCCAGCATTTT.

This clone was recorded a few times. The gene calls are TRBV5-6 and TRBJ2-2; 7 nucleotides match TRBD1. The CDR3 is made up of 17 amino acids. Germline trimming cut 3 bases from V and 1 base from J; bases unmatched to any gene: 9. The V gene's germline CDR1 is SGHDT and CDR2 YYEEEE. The CDR3 nucleotides read TGTGCCAGCAGCTACGAGTTAGACAGGGTGAACACCGGGGAGCTGTTTTTT. Translation gives CASSYELDRVNTGELFF.

This sequence joins TRBV6-5 and TRBJ1-2; D unresolved. Trimming left V 4 bases short and J 4 bases short, with 10 bases between. CDR3 size: 13 residues. Germline V gives CDR1 MNHEY, CDR2 SVGAGI. This chain's CDR3 is CASSSPELYGYTF. The CDR3 DNA sequence: TGTGCCAGCAGTTCCCCGGAGCTCTATGGCTACACCTTC.

The chain carries TRBV7-2 and TRBJ1-5, with D uncertain. Trimming left V 5 bases short and J 5 bases short, with 13 bases between. Germline V gene sequence: CDR1 SGHTA, CDR2 FQGNSA. This CDR3 has 14 residues. The CDR3, as DNA: TGTGCCAGCAGCCATGCGAGGAACTATCAGCCCCAGCATTTT. Translation gives CASSHARNYQPQHF.

This chain links TRBV21-1 with TRBJ2-1; the table's D call TRBD1 went unverified against the DNA. TRBV21-1 is a pseudogene segment. This CDR3 comprises 13 residues. The CDR3 nucleotides are TGTGCCAGCAGCCTGGGGCCAAGTAGAGAGCAGTTCTTC. This gives the protein CASSLGPSREQFF.

This chain joins TRBV6-5 and TRBJ2-1; TRBD1 agrees at 9 bases. V dropped 6 bases and J dropped 10; count of bases not matched to a gene: 13. Germline assignment: CDR1 MNHEY and CDR2 SVGAGI. CDR3 size: 15 residues. CDR3 loop: CASSPTGGGMWEQFF. Written as DNA, the CDR3 is TGTGCCAGCAGCCCGACAGGGGGAGGAATGTGGGAGCAGTTCTTC.

This clone was seen only once. The chain employs TRBV27 and TRBJ2-3; TRBD2 aligns across 7 bases. Germline lookup yields CDR1 MNHEY and CDR2 SMNVEV (reference sequence). The CDR3 is made up of 17 amino acids. V shed 0 bases, J shed 3 bases, and the junction held 9 bases outside the gene matches. The CDR3 is CASSLSPPAGRTDTQYF. The CDR3 DNA reads as TGTGCCAGCAGTTTATCCCCCCCAGCGGGGAGAACAGATACGCAGTATTTT.

This chain joins TRBV7-9 and TRBJ2-1; 8 bases are a match to TRBD2. The length of the CDR3 is 15 residues. Germline V CDR1 and CDR2: SEHNR, FQNEAQ (reference sequence). The V gene end was trimmed by 5 bases and the J gene end by 7 bases; junction bases not matched to a gene: 10. DNA of the CDR3: TGTGCCAGCAGCCAACGGGGGGGAGGGCGAAATGAGCAGTTCTTC. Translating gives CASSQRGGGRNEQFF.

The V call is TRBV6-5, the J call TRBJ2-5; unclear D gene. Trimming left V 2 bases short and J 5 bases short, with 12 bases between. In germline, CDR1 is MNHEY, CDR2 SVGAGI. This CDR3 is 14 amino acids long. The CDR3 DNA follows: TGTGCCAGCAGTTACCACTCGGGTGACGAGACCCAGTACTTC. It codes for CASSYHSGDETQYF.

The V gene is TRBV29-1, the J gene TRBJ1-5; 7 bases map to TRBD1. Losses at the gene ends were 8 bases for V and 5 bases for J; bases not matched to a gene: 12. Germline loops: CDR1 SQVTM, CDR2 ANQGSEA. The CDR3 is made up of 14 amino acids. CDR3: CSPPADRDHQPQHF. The CDR3 nucleotides are TGCAGCCCCCCCGCTGACAGGGACCATCAGCCCCAGCATTTT. The full variable domain, with the rest looked up from reference TRBV29-1 and TRBJ1-5, is SAVISQKPSRDICQRGTSLTIQCQVDSQVTMMFWYRQQPGQSLTLIATANQGSEATYESGFVIDKFPISRPNLTFSTLTVSNMSPEDSSIYLCSPPADRDHQPQHFGDGTRLSIL.

This chain links TRBV30 with TRBJ2-2, with 9 bases lining up with TRBD2. Germline assignment: CDR1 GTSNPN and CDR2 SVGIG (reference sequence). V shed 4 bases, J shed 5 bases, and the junction held 5 bases outside the gene matches. CDR3 length: 14 residues. Here the CDR3 reads CAWNSGSETGELFF. The CDR3 region has the DNA TGTGCCTGGAATAGCGGGAGCGAAACCGGGGAGCTGTTTTTT.

The chain uses TRBV7-9 and TRBJ1-2, with 7 bases that match TRBD1. The junction had 11 bases not matched to a gene; V was cut back by 0 bases and J by 10 bases. This CDR3 is 15 amino acids long. CDR1 and CDR2 (germline): SEHNR, FQNEAQ (reference sequence). This CDR3 reads CASSLASPGGKDYTF. The CDR3 DNA is TGTGCCAGCAGCTTAGCGTCTCCAGGGGGTAAGGACTACACCTTC.

The chain uses TRBV7-8 and TRBJ2-3; TRBD2 might be the D (7 bases). V gave up 0 bases and J gave up 4 bases, with 11 bases separating them. Germline V gives CDR1 SGHVS, CDR2 FQNEAQ. There are 15 residues in the CDR3. In DNA form, the CDR3 reads TGTGCCAGCAGCTTAGCGGGGGGGGCCCCAGATACGCAGTATTTT. It translates to CASSLAGGAPDTQYF.